The clone carrying this TCR beta chain was seen ten or more times. Its specificity is unknown. Each CDR3 protein is one row after TCRdb ran MiXCR on the reads. The sample contains about 260,000 distinct CDR3 sequences, about 13% of which appear only once. The data belong to a study of T cell repertoires in cytomegalovirus infection. Study details: Indications came from public TCR beta signatures; they pointed to CMV infection and to a matching HLA type.

V was trimmed by 5 bases and J by 7 bases, leaving 17 bases between them. CDR1 is SGHTA, CDR2 FQGNSA, per germline. The CDR3 contains 14 residues. Study results and limitations: Cumulative frequency (of public TCR beta family members) identified carriers of CMV plus the relevant HLA. In two of eight donors, the top clonotype was HLA-C-restricted CMV-specific.

The receptor comes from a human donor in good health (CMV status not recorded). Some clones in this sample may be carry-over from other donors' samples. Sequences were obtained from PBMCs. The chain couples TRBV7-2 to TRBJ2-5; the D is unclear. CDR3 coding DNA: TGTGCCAGCAGCCCACGGACGGACGTGTGGACCCAGTACTTC. Protein product: CASSPRTDVWTQYF.